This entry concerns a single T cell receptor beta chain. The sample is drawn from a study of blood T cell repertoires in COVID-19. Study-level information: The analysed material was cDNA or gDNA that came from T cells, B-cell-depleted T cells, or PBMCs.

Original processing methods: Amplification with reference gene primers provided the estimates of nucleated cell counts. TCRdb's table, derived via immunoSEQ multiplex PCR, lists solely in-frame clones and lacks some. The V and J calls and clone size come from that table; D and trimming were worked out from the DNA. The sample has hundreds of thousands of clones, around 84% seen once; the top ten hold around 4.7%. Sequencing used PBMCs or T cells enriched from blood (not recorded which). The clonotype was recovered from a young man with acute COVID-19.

As DNA, the CDR3 is TGTGCCAGCAGAACCGGGACAGGGAGCTCCTACGAGCAGTACTTC. It specifies CASRTGTGSSYEQYF. J is TRBJ2-7 and V is TRBV6-5; TRBD1 agrees at 9 bases. Looked up from germline, CDR1 is MNHEY and CDR2 is SVGAGI. V lost 6 bases to trimming and J lost 0 bases; unmatched junction nucleotides: 6. The CDR3 runs 15 residues.